This T cell receptor (beta chain) originates from a study of response to subunit inactivated influenza vaccine. Study results and limitations: The authors suggested that every seasonal influenza vaccination recruits few new T cells.

V shed 5 bases and J 0 bases; nucleotides not matched to a gene: 11. This CDR3 has 16 residues. Germline-derived CDR1 and CDR2 are GTSNPN and SVGIG (reference sequence). This clonotype was observed a handful of times. Its antigen is still unknown. TCRdb redid the calling of the RT-PCR reads with MiXCR, one entry per CDR3 protein. The sample yields around 530,000 distinct CDR3 sequences, approximately 15% seen once. The chain links TRBV30 to TRBJ2-3; 7 bases line up with TRBD2. This sample comprised CD4+ T cells sorted from PBMCs, obtained approximately 25 months after vaccination. This receptor was taken from a man between 50 and 75 years old who received an inactivated influenza vaccine. The CDR3 here is CAWDRLAGASTDTQYF. CDR3 in DNA: TGTGCCTGGGACCGATTAGCGGGCGCTAGCACAGATACGCAGTATTTT. The complete variable domain, with remaining parts taken from reference TRBV30 and TRBJ2-3, reads SQTIHQWPATLVQPVGSPLSLECTVEGTSNPNLYWYRQAAGRGLQLLFYSVGIGQISSEVPQNLSASRPQDRQFILSSKKLLLSDSGFYLCAWDRLAGASTDTQYFGPGTRLTVL.